What follows is one T cell receptor beta chain and its context. In assigning cohorts, the study relied on participant-reported clinical history. These data are taken from a study of blood T cell repertoires in COVID-19. Study overall: Samples came from the United States, Italy and Spain, spanning acute and convalescent COVID-19. In each case, the material was cDNA or gDNA derived from T cells, B-cell-depleted T cells, or PBMCs.

The CDR3 is 15 amino acids. V trimming: 6 bases; J trimming: 6 bases; junction bases outside the gene matches: 11. CDR1 and CDR2 from the germline V gene are MNHEY and SMNVEV (reference sequence). In the study's own analysis: How many nucleated cells were present was estimated from reference gene primer amplification. TCRdb's copy holds only in-frame clones and misses some; the assay was immunoSEQ multiplex PCR. V and J calls and clone size come straight from that table; D and trimming were deduced from the DNA. This repertoire shows 150,000 to 200,000 clones, approximately 85% found once; its top ten account for more than 5%.

The rearrangement uses TRBV27 and TRBJ2-1, with 7 bases that match TRBD2. Source material: PBMCs or T cells enriched from blood (not recorded which). This clonotype was sampled from a man in his forties or fifties who had recovered from COVID-19. CDR3 amino acids: CASRMKRGTANEQFF. CDR3 nucleotides: TGTGCCAGCAGGATGAAGCGGGGCACGGCCAATGAGCAGTTCTTC.